This entry features one TCR beta chain sequence. Its antigen is unidentified. The data were taken from a study of T cell repertoires in cytomegalovirus infection. Germline CDR1 and CDR2: MNHEY and SVGEGT. The CDR3 totals 13 residues. With 10 bases removed from V and 0 bases from J, the gap between germline ends came to 11 bases. MiXCR was run by TCRdb on the reads, yielding one entry per CDR3 protein. The table lists 550,000 to 850,000 distinct CDR3 sequences, around 30% of them singletons. This sequence joins TRBV6-2 or TRBV6-3 and TRBJ2-3, with D possibly TRBD2 on 5 matching bases. The sequence was collected from a human donor in good health (CMV status not recorded). Some clones in this sample may be carry-over from other donors' samples. The input for sequencing was cultured PBMCs, taken from culture after CMV antigen stimulation. CDR3 protein: CATQRRSTDTQYF. The CDR3 nucleotides are TGTGCCACCCAACGGAGGAGCACAGATACGCAGTATTTT.